These T cell receptor beta chains were read from a single sample in a study of neurological immune-mediated disorders. TCRdb redid the calling of the 5' RACE reads with MiXCR, one entry per CDR3 protein. This sample carries approximately 65,000 distinct CDR3 sequences, over 5% of them seen once, and the ten largest clones take around 6%. Input material: PBMCs. These receptors originate from a human donor with multiple sclerosis. The donor label of this sample is uncertain. The CDR3 runs from the conserved cysteine through the conserved F or W. Fields, in order: J gene, D gene, V gene, clone size, CDR3 protein. D genes are given only for firm matches. Clone size is shown for a subset of rows, as once, few, many or a class of expanded clone.

j_call: TRBJ1-1
d_call: -
v_call: TRBV6-1
clone_size: few
cdr3_aa: CASSENAGGAFF

j_call: TRBJ2-1
d_call: TRBD1
v_call: TRBV20-1
clone_size: many
cdr3_aa: CSARDPDRGYHNEQFF

j_call: TRBJ2-1
d_call: -
v_call: TRBV29-1
clone_size: many
cdr3_aa: CSVEGSDYNEQFF

j_call: TRBJ2-3
d_call: -
v_call: TRBV7-6
clone_size: many
cdr3_aa: CASSSHMMEGGLGNTQYF

j_call: TRBJ2-1
d_call: -
v_call: TRBV7-9
clone_size: many
cdr3_aa: CASSPEQFF

j_call: TRBJ2-1
d_call: -
v_call: TRBV5-1
clone_size: many
cdr3_aa: CASSLAWGPGHNEQFF

j_call: TRBJ2-7
d_call: -
v_call: TRBV2
clone_size: many
cdr3_aa: CASSEGPRDTYEQYF

j_call: TRBJ1-1
d_call: -
v_call: TRBV5-1
clone_size: many
cdr3_aa: CASSLDPGAEAFF

j_call: TRBJ2-1
d_call: -
v_call: TRBV5-1
clone_size: many
cdr3_aa: CASSLRGATYYNEQFF

j_call: TRBJ2-5
d_call: -
v_call: TRBV5-5
clone_size: -
cdr3_aa: CASSLGSRSQYF

j_call: TRBJ2-3
d_call: TRBD2
v_call: TRBV5-6
clone_size: many
cdr3_aa: CASSFYSGGPDTQYF

j_call: TRBJ1-6
d_call: -
v_call: TRBV12-3/TRBV12-4
clone_size: many
cdr3_aa: CASSLVVWRSSYNSPLHF

j_call: TRBJ2-1
d_call: TRBD2
v_call: TRBV5-4
clone_size: once
cdr3_aa: CASSGGGPYNEQFF

j_call: TRBJ1-5
d_call: -
v_call: TRBV5-1
clone_size: many
cdr3_aa: CASSYNRNFSNQPQHF

j_call: TRBJ1-2
d_call: TRBD1
v_call: TRBV5-1
clone_size: many
cdr3_aa: CASSLDGTGARGYTF

j_call: TRBJ2-1
d_call: -
v_call: TRBV7-3
clone_size: many
cdr3_aa: CASSLSDNEQFF

j_call: TRBJ1-1
d_call: TRBD1
v_call: TRBV10-3
clone_size: many
cdr3_aa: CAISESPSGGTEAFF

j_call: TRBJ2-2
d_call: -
v_call: TRBV7-2
clone_size: many
cdr3_aa: CASSLEWGGTGELFF

j_call: TRBJ2-5
d_call: -
v_call: TRBV5-1
clone_size: many
cdr3_aa: CASSLRDKETQYF

j_call: TRBJ2-2
d_call: -
v_call: TRBV5-6
clone_size: many
cdr3_aa: CASSLDQTGELFF

j_call: TRBJ2-3
d_call: TRBD2
v_call: TRBV5-1
clone_size: many
cdr3_aa: CASSLALAGGQTDTQYF

j_call: TRBJ1-4
d_call: -
v_call: TRBV5-1
clone_size: -
cdr3_aa: CASSVVWGSNEKLFF

j_call: TRBJ2-7
d_call: -
v_call: TRBV2
clone_size: many
cdr3_aa: CASSESENLYEQYF

j_call: TRBJ2-5
d_call: TRBD1
v_call: TRBV20-1
clone_size: many
cdr3_aa: CSATGTGKTQYF

j_call: TRBJ1-1
d_call: -
v_call: TRBV12-3/TRBV12-4
clone_size: many
cdr3_aa: CASSPRGLNTEAFF

j_call: TRBJ2-2
d_call: -
v_call: TRBV7-2
clone_size: few
cdr3_aa: CASSLVAYTGELFF